Detailed here is one T cell receptor (beta chain). Germline V lookup: CDR1 SEHNR, CDR2 FQNEAQ (reference sequence). Germline trimming cut 7 bases from V and 2 bases from J; bases unmatched to any gene: 8. This CDR3 region has 16 residues. This specimen belongs to a study of OX40 agonist ivuxolimab in advanced cancers. The repertoire was sequenced with immunoSEQ multiplex PCR; TCRdb's copy has only in-frame clones and lacks some. The sample has about 64,000 clones, about four fifths seen once. The receptor comes from an adult with an advanced solid tumor such as melanoma, head and neck, liver or kidney cancer. The sequenced sample was CD4+ or CD8+ T cells sorted from blood, obtained in a trial of the OX40 agonist ivuxolimab. This chain joins TRBV7-9 and TRBJ2-6, with 7 bases fitting TRBD1. The chain's CDR3 is CASTPGTGAGANVLTF. In DNA form, the CDR3 reads TGTGCCAGCACCCCGGGCACAGGGGCTGGGGCCAACGTCCTGACTTTC.